This is a list of T cell receptor beta chains from one sample in a study of Ad26.COV2.S vaccination and SARS-CoV-2 variants. The data were produced by immunoSEQ multiplex PCR, yet TCRdb's version contains in-frame clones alone and is incomplete. The repertoire includes 150,000 to 200,000 clones, around 88% of them detected once, and 5.9% sits in the top ten. Here the sequenced sample was peripheral blood, taken after recovery from COVID-19. The source of these receptors is a human donor who had recovered from COVID-19. CDR3s include the opening cysteine and the closing phenylalanine or tryptophan. The D gene is left open where the match is weak. Where a row states a size, it is once, few, many or the class of an expanded clone; other rows omit it.

clone size	D gene	V gene	J gene	CDR3 protein	CDR3 DNA
.	TRBD2	TRBV7-2	TRBJ2-2	CASSLGLGLAGGTGELFF	TGTGCCAGCAGCTTAGGATTGGGCTTAGCGGGAGGTACCGGGGAGCTGTTTTTT
.	.	TRBV6-5	TRBJ2-5	CASRGSQETQYF	TGTGCCAGCAGGGGTAGTCAAGAGACCCAGTACTTC
.	.	TRBV12-5	TRBJ1-1	CASGLAGGGGPGTEAFF	TGTGCTAGTGGTTTGGCCGGAGGGGGGGGACCTGGCACTGAAGCTTTCTTT
.	.	TRBV5-1	TRBJ1-2	CASSLGVGLKVYTF	TGCGCCAGCAGCTTGGGGGTAGGGCTTAAAGTCTACACCTTC
.	.	TRBV6-4	TRBJ2-1	CASSSSWSSYNEQFF	TGTGCCAGCAGTTCTAGTTGGTCCTCCTACAATGAGCAGTTCTTC
.	.	TRBV21-1	TRBJ2-5	CASSKTESGRLQETQYF	TGTGCCAGCAGCAAAACGGAGAGCGGGAGGCTTCAAGAGACCCAGTACTTC
few	.	TRBV14	TRBJ2-2	CASSQASGAYTGELFF	TGTGCCAGCAGCCAAGCCTCCGGGGCATACACCGGGGAGCTGTTTTTT
.	.	TRBV10-3	TRBJ1-1	CAITGGGTEAFF	TGTGCCATCACGGGAGGAGGCACTGAAGCTTTCTTT
.	.	TRBV7-3	TRBJ2-3	CASGGPDGKQYF	TGTGCCAGCGGAGGACCCGACGGAAAGCAGTATTTT
.	.	TRBV11-3	TRBJ2-1	CASSLLGRDNEQFF	TGTGCCAGCAGCTTACTCGGGCGGGACAATGAGCAGTTCTTC
.	.	TRBV7-9	TRBJ1-1	CASRSGSEAFF	TGTGCCAGCAGATCTGGGTCGGAAGCTTTCTTT
few	TRBD2	TRBV4-1	TRBJ2-7	CASSQPRTSLTPYEQYF	TGCGCCAGCAGCCAACCCAGGACTAGCCTTACCCCCTACGAGCAGTACTTC
.	.	TRBV5-1	TRBJ2-7	CASSLAAEEPGEQYF	TGCGCCAGCAGCTTGGCTGCCGAGGAGCCCGGGGAGCAGTACTTC
.	.	TRBV3-1/TRBV3-2	TRBJ2-7	CASSQEVVSGEQYF	TGTGCCAGCAGCCAAGAGGTGGTCTCGGGTGAGCAGTACTTC
.	.	TRBV29-1	TRBJ2-2	CSAFILNTGELFF	TGCAGCGCTTTTATATTGAACACCGGGGAGCTGTTTTTT
.	.	TRBV28	TRBJ2-5	CASSSLPQEETQYF	TGTGCCAGCAGTTCTCTTCCCCAAGAAGAGACCCAGTACTTC
once	.	TRBV11-3	TRBJ2-1	CASSFRGSTRNEQFF	TGTGCCAGCAGCTTTCGCGGGTCTACGCGGAATGAGCAGTTCTTC
.	TRBD2	TRBV4-1	TRBJ2-7	CASSQDGLAGTAEQYF	TGCGCCAGCAGCCAAGATGGGCTAGCGGGAACCGCCGAGCAGTACTTC
few	.	TRBV5-1	TRBJ2-3	CASSSRTGSSTDTQYF	TGCGCCAGCAGCTCACGGACTGGATCTAGCACAGATACGCAGTATTTT
.	.	TRBV4-1	TRBJ1-2	CASSQDEAGFRLGYGYTF	TGCGCCAGCAGCCAAGATGAGGCTGGGTTCAGACTGGGTTATGGCTACACCTTC
once	.	TRBV9	TRBJ2-7	CASSALSDRSSYEQYF	TGTGCCAGCAGCGCGCTCTCTGACAGGAGCTCCTACGAGCAGTACTTC
.	TRBD1	TRBV4-1	TRBJ1-1	CASSQVRTGKNTEAFF	TGCGCCAGCAGCCAAGTAAGGACAGGGAAGAACACTGAAGCTTTCTTT
.	TRBD2	TRBV5-1	TRBJ2-7	CASSLVVAGRDEQYF	TGCGCCAGCAGCTTGGTAGTAGCGGGTAGAGACGAGCAGTACTTC
.	TRBD1	TRBV6-5	TRBJ1-5	CASSYRDRDQPQHF	TGTGCCAGCAGTTACCGGGACAGGGACCAGCCCCAGCATTTT
.	TRBD1	TRBV7-9	TRBJ2-2	CASSLAGQGDTGELFF	TGTGCCAGCAGCTTAGCGGGACAGGGAGACACCGGGGAGCTGTTTTTT
.	.	TRBV28	TRBJ1-1	CASSSTVYWAFF	TGTGCCAGCAGTTCAACGGTGTACTGGGCTTTCTTT
once	.	TRBV27	TRBJ1-5	CASSMGAGQPQHF	TGTGCCAGCTCTATGGGGGCGGGTCAGCCCCAGCATTTT
.	TRBD1	TRBV29-1	TRBJ2-2	CSVGARGQGNTGELFF	TGCAGCGTTGGTGCCCGGGGACAGGGAAACACCGGGGAGCTGTTTTTT
.	TRBD1	TRBV19	TRBJ2-4	CASSETGGANIQYF	TGTGCCAGTAGTGAGACAGGGGGCGCGAACATTCAGTACTTC
.	.	TRBV6-5	TRBJ1-6	CAVRSAGVGSPLHF	TGTGCCGTCCGGTCCGCGGGGGTGGGGTCACCCCTCCACTTT
.	TRBD1	TRBV2	TRBJ2-7	CASSAGQGPGEQYF	TGTGCCAGCAGTGCGGGACAGGGGCCGGGCGAGCAGTACTTC
.	TRBD2	TRBV7-7	TRBJ2-1	CASSLGLAGGRNEQFF	TGTGCTAGCAGCTTGGGCCTAGCGGGGGGGCGGAATGAGCAGTTCTTC
.	.	TRBV29-1	TRBJ2-1	CSVEAPSESYNEQFF	TGCAGCGTTGAGGCCCCTAGCGAATCCTACAATGAGCAGTTCTTC
.	TRBD1	TRBV4-1	TRBJ2-7	CASSQDRGTYEQYF	TGCGCCAGCAGCCAGGACAGGGGAACCTACGAGCAGTACTTC
.	TRBD1	TRBV2	TRBJ1-2	CASTRDREGHGYTF	TGTGCCAGCACCCGAGACAGGGAAGGGCATGGCTACACCTTC
once	.	TRBV7-2	TRBJ2-2	CAPGQDNTGELFF	TGTGCCCCCGGGCAGGATAACACCGGGGAGCTGTTTTTT
.	.	TRBV30	TRBJ2-7	CAWRGTLVYEQYF	TGTGCCTGGAGGGGGACTTTAGTCTACGAGCAGTACTTC
few	TRBD1	TRBV15	TRBJ1-6	CATSRDGPGGPNSPLHF	TGTGCCACCAGCAGAGATGGGCCAGGGGGTCCCAATTCACCCCTCCACTTT
.	.	TRBV6-5	TRBJ2-1	CASKGSSYNEQFF	TGTGCCAGCAAGGGGAGCTCCTACAATGAGCAGTTCTTC
.	.	TRBV2	TRBJ2-1	CASSESTNEQFF	TGTGCCAGCAGTGAATCTACAAATGAGCAGTTCTTC
.	TRBD2	TRBV9	TRBJ2-3	CASQGGSADTQYF	TGTGCCAGCCAAGGCGGGAGCGCAGATACGCAGTATTTT
.	.	TRBV29-1	TRBJ1-1	CSVEGYREAFF	TGCAGCGTTGAGGGATACCGGGAGGCTTTCTTT